The 7 T cell receptor beta chains in this list originate from one sample, sequenced in a study of OX40 agonist ivuxolimab in advanced cancers. Sequenced by immunoSEQ multiplex PCR; TCRdb stores in-frame clones only, minus some. The profile shows fewer than 80,000 clones, approximately 89% of them singletons. Here the sequenced sample was CD4+ or CD8+ T cells sorted from blood, taken in a trial of the OX40 agonist ivuxolimab. These receptors were taken from an adult with an advanced solid tumor such as melanoma, head and neck, liver or kidney cancer.

The chain employs TRBV5-6 and TRBJ2-2; maybe TRBD1 (6 bases). V was clipped by 7 bases and J by 6 bases, with 19 bases between them. The CDR3 contains 15 residues. Germline-derived CDR1 and CDR2 are SGHDT and YYEEEE. For the CDR3, the DNA is TGTGCCAGCGGGATAAGCACAGGGTATCCCGGGGAGCTGTTTTTT. This translates into CASGISTGYPGELFF.

This chain links TRBV27 with TRBJ1-5; D is uncertain. This CDR3 has 15 amino acids. Trimming removed 2 bases at V and 4 bases at J, with 12 bases between. The germline V gene encodes CDR1 MNHEY and CDR2 SMNVEV (reference sequence). This chain's CDR3 is CASSLSFRGNQPQHF. The DNA for the CDR3 is TGTGCCAGCAGTTTAAGTTTCAGAGGTAATCAGCCCCAGCATTTT.

The chain links TRBV6-5 to TRBJ2-5; 7 bases fit TRBD1. Looked up from germline, CDR1 is MNHEY and CDR2 is SVGAGI. CDR3 size: 16 residues. J gave up 5 bases and V 2 bases, and 11 bases lay outside the gene matches. DNA of the CDR3: TGTGCCAGCAGTTACCACACGACAGGGCGGCCGGAGACCCAGTACTTC. Its protein is CASSYHTTGRPETQYF.

The rearrangement links TRBV7-9 to TRBJ1-3, with a tentative D call TRBD1 (5 bases). The CDR3 is 16 amino acids. The V gene lost 4 bases and the J gene lost 4 bases, with 17 bases spanning the gap. The germline CDR1 and CDR2 sequences are SEHNR and FQNEAQ (reference sequence). DNA of the CDR3: TGTGCCAGCAGCTCGCATCGGGACGTTTGGGGAAACACCATATATTTT. It specifies CASSSHRDVWGNTIYF.

The chain uses TRBV5-4 and TRBJ2-7; perhaps TRBD2 as D (6 bases). V shed 4 bases and J shed 0 bases, with 14 bases lying between them. Germline assignment: CDR1 SGHNT and CDR2 YYREEE (reference sequence). CDR3 length: 15 residues. The CDR3 nucleotides are TGTGCCAGCAGCGTAGGACTACCCACCTCCTACGAGCAGTACTTC. Translation gives CASSVGLPTSYEQYF.

The chain is built from TRBV27 and TRBJ2-3; D is undetermined. Germline V gives CDR1 MNHEY, CDR2 SMNVEV (reference sequence). The CDR3 is 16 amino acids. Trimming took off 0 bases at V and 1 base at J, with 11 bases between the two ends. The CDR3 here is CASSLSVVGRTDTQYF. The CDR3 DNA sequence: TGTGCCAGCAGTTTATCGGTCGTGGGTCGCACAGATACGCAGTATTTT.

The chain employs TRBV19 and TRBJ1-5; weak D call: TRBD1 (6 bases). The germline V and J ends were trimmed by 5 bases and 3 bases, with 11 bases remaining between them. CDR3 length equals 14 residues. Germline V gene lookup returns CDR1 LNHDA and CDR2 SQIVND (reference sequence). The CDR3 loop is CASSLQGINQPQHF. Written as DNA, the CDR3 is TGTGCCAGTAGTTTACAGGGAATCAATCAGCCCCAGCATTTT.